The clone carrying this T cell receptor (beta chain) was detected many times. MiXCR, applied by TCRdb to the 5' RACE reads, yields one record per CDR3 protein. This table holds some 79,000 distinct CDR3 sequences, roughly 15% found once. V was cut by 1 base and J by 1 base, with 18 bases left in between. The V gene's germline CDR1 is SGHRS and CDR2 YFSETQ. This CDR3 is 17 amino acids long. The data were taken from a study of neurological immune-mediated disorders. The chain employs TRBV5-1 and TRBJ2-7; D unclear. The source of this sequence is a woman aged 50 to 60 in good health. Specimen: PBMCs. CDR3 region: CASSLTIPGAGSYEQYF. Here the CDR3 DNA reads TGCGCCAGCAGCTTGACTATACCCGGAGCTGGATCCTACGAGCAGTACTTC.